These T cell receptor beta chains were read from a single sample in a study of early T cells in non-severe SARS-CoV-2 infection. Using its own MiXCR run on the 5' RACE reads, TCRdb lists one record per CDR3 protein. This table has 20,000 to 25,000 distinct CDR3 sequences, 4.7% appearing once. The specimen was whole blood. The receptors stem from an adult who was a healthcare worker with PCR-confirmed SARS-CoV-2 infection or an uninfected control (not recorded which). Both conserved end residues are part of each CDR3. A D gene is named only where the DNA matches it firmly. Not every row has a clone size; where given, it reads once, few, many or a size class.

clone_size d_call j_call v_call cdr3_nt cdr3_aa
many TRBD1 TRBJ2-7 TRBV9 TGTGCCAGCACCGTAGGACAGGGGGTCCCCTACGAGCAGTACTTC CASTVGQGVPYEQYF
many TRBD1 TRBJ1-2 TRBV5-4 TGTGCCAGCAGCGCGCGACAGGGCAGCTATGGCTACACCTTC CASSARQGSYGYTF
few - TRBJ2-2 TRBV10-3 TGTGCCATCAGTCCCACCGAGGCCGGGGAGCTGTTTTTT CAISPTEAGELFF
- TRBD1 TRBJ1-1 TRBV6-2/TRBV6-3 TGTGCCAGCACCGAAGACAGGGGTGGTACTGAAGCTTTCTTT CASTEDRGGTEAFF
many - TRBJ1-6 TRBV9 TGTGCCAGCAGCGTTGGAGGGCGGAATTCACCCCTCCACTTT CASSVGGRNSPLHF
many - TRBJ1-1 TRBV12-3/TRBV12-4 TGTGCCAGCAGTTTAGGGAGGAACACTGAAGCTTTCTTT CASSLGRNTEAFF
few TRBD2 TRBJ2-2 TRBV4-3 TGCGCCAGCAGCCAAGATCTTCCTAGCGGGGGGCCCGGGAGCACCGGGGAGCTGTTTTTT CASSQDLPSGGPGSTGELFF
many TRBD1 TRBJ1-1 TRBV25-1 TGTGCCAGCAGCCCTTCTCCGGACAGGAGGGGCACTGAAGCTTTCTTT CASSPSPDRRGTEAFF
many TRBD2 TRBJ2-1 TRBV7-8 TGTGCCAGCGGGACTAGCGATGAGCAGTTCTTC CASGTSDEQFF
many - TRBJ1-1 TRBV21-1 TGTGCCAGCAGCACCCGGCCGGACACGGTGAACACTGAAGCTTTCTTT CASSTRPDTVNTEAFF
- - TRBJ2-1 TRBV2 TGTGCCCCTACTTGCACCTACAATGAGCAGTTCTTC CAPTCTYNEQFF
many TRBD2 TRBJ2-7 TRBV30 TGTGCCTGGAGTGTAACTCGGGGGGTCTCCTACGAGCAGTACTTC CAWSVTRGVSYEQYF
medium-sized - TRBJ1-2 TRBV27 TGTGCCAGCAGCCGGGACGCCGCCCGGGGTGGCTACACCTTC CASSRDAARGGYTF
few - TRBJ2-3 TRBV20-1 TGCAGTGCTAGAGATTTCGCTTCGGGCAGGGCTACAGATACGCAGTATTTT CSARDFASGRATDTQYF
many - TRBJ2-5 TRBV6-6 TGTGCCAGCAGTCCCCGACAAGGGGAGACCCAGTACTTC CASSPRQGETQYF
- - TRBJ2-7 TRBV6-2/TRBV6-3 TGTGCCAGCAGGCGTGGCGGGCCCCTCCCCGAGCAGTACTTC CASRRGGPLPEQYF
many TRBD1 TRBJ1-2 TRBV7-2 TGTGCCAGCAGCTCAAGACAGGGACCCTTC CASSSRQGPF
few - TRBJ2-5 TRBV5-4 TGTGCCAGCAGCTCTACCTATGGGGAGACCCAGTACTTC CASSSTYGETQYF
medium-sized - TRBJ2-7 TRBV11-2 TGTGCCAGCAGCTTAGGGGGGACTTCCTACGAGCAGTACTTC CASSLGGTSYEQYF
many TRBD1 TRBJ1-3 TRBV12-3/TRBV12-4 TGTGCCAGCAGTAACACAGGGGCTTGGGTCCAAACTGGAAACACCATATATTTT CASSNTGAWVQTGNTIYF
many - TRBJ2-5 TRBV20-1 TGCAGTGCGGGCAGTGGGTTTGAGGCGGAGACCCAGTACTTC CSAGSGFEAETQYF
many - TRBJ2-5 TRBV18 TGTGCCAGCTCACCTTCAGAGACCCAGTACTTC CASSPSETQYF
few - TRBJ2-2 TRBV7-3 TGTGCCAGCAGCTCAATTGGAACCGGGGAGCTGTTTTTT CASSSIGTGELFF
many - TRBJ1-5 TRBV6-1 TGTGCCAGCAGTCCCCTACGGGGCCAGCCCCAGCATTTT CASSPLRGQPQHF